Following are 27 T cell receptor beta chains from one sample sequenced in a study of T cell repertoires in cytomegalovirus infection. Each CDR3 protein is one row after TCRdb ran MiXCR on the reads. This table holds under 600,000 distinct CDR3 sequences, 16% found once. The sample comprised CD8+ T cells from PBMCs. The receptors shown here come from a human donor in good health (CMV status not recorded). Some clones in this sample may be carry-over from other donors' samples.

Many counts were recorded for this clonotype. This chain joins TRBV20-1 and TRBJ2-7; TRBD1 might be the D (7 bases). Trimming cost V 5 bases and J 4 bases, with 21 bases left between them. The CDR3 sequence is 15 residues long. CDR1 is DFQATT and CDR2 is SNEGSKA in the germline V gene (reference sequence). Here the CDR3 reads CSADGGRNRGYEQYF. CDR3 DNA: TGCAGTGCTGACGGGGGAAGGAACAGGGGATACGAGCAGTACTTC.

Many counts were recorded for this clonotype. V and J are TRBV30 and TRBJ2-1, with D tentatively TRBD2 (6 bases). In germline, CDR1 is GTSNPN, CDR2 SVGIG (reference sequence). This CDR3 spans 13 amino acids. The CDR3 coding sequence is TGTGGATCCCGGGACTGGGGGAACAATGAGCAGTTCTTC. Translating gives CGSRDWGNNEQFF. Drawing the rest from reference TRBV30 and TRBJ2-1, the complete variable domain is SQTIHQWPATLVQPVGSPLSLECTVEGTSNPNLYWYRQAAGRGLQLLFYSVGIGQISSEVPQNLSASRPQDRQFILSSKKLLLSDSGFYLCGSRDWGNNEQFFGPGTRLTVL.

This clonotype was seen many times. The CDR3 DNA reads as TGTGCCAGCAGCTTAGATGGTACAAAAATTGACTACACCTTC. Translated: CASSLDGTKIDYTF. The genes are TRBV7-2 and TRBJ1-2; D not certain. The V gene lost 1 base and the J gene lost 10 bases, with 16 bases spanning the gap. The germline V gene has CDR1 SGHTA and CDR2 FQGNSA. The CDR3 totals 14 residues.

The chain's CDR3 is CASSLSGGYKETQYF. CDR3 nucleotide sequence: TGTGCCAGCAGTTTAAGCGGGGGCTACAAAGAGACCCAGTACTTC. The rearrangement links TRBV27 to TRBJ2-5, with TRBD2 matching over 8 bases. The CDR3 contains 15 residues. Germline assignment: CDR1 MNHEY and CDR2 SMNVEV (reference sequence). The V segment lost 2 bases and the J segment 3 bases; nucleotides outside the gene matches: 5.

This chain uses TRBV27 with TRBJ1-3, with D unresolved. V lost 0 bases and J lost 3, with 9 bases in between. The CDR3 spans 15 residues. Germline V gene data show CDR1 as MNHEY and CDR2 as SMNVEV (reference sequence). CDR3 bases: TGTGCCAGCAGTTTATCCCGGACGGTTGGAAACACCATATATTTT. Translation: CASSLSRTVGNTIYF.

This chain links TRBV5-1 with TRBJ1-6; 7 bases fit TRBD1. Germline-derived CDR1 and CDR2 are SGHRS and YFSETQ. The CDR3 totals 15 residues. Unmatched junction bases numbered 8, after V lost 1 base and J lost 10 bases. This CDR3 is CASSLRDSLGSPLHF. DNA of the CDR3: TGCGCCAGCAGCTTGAGGGACAGCCTAGGGTCACCCCTCCACTTT.

This clonotype was counted at least ten times. The V and J genes are TRBV28 and TRBJ1-6; no firm D call. V shed 5 bases and J shed 3 bases, with 8 bases lying between them. Germline assignment: CDR1 MDHEN and CDR2 SYDVKM. The CDR3 is 14 amino acids. The chain's CDR3 is CASSGSYYNSPLHF. For the CDR3, the DNA is TGTGCCAGCAGTGGGTCTTACTATAATTCACCCCTCCACTTT.

This clonotype was counted a few times. The chain carries TRBV12-3 or TRBV12-4 and TRBJ1-2; D is uncertain. The CDR3 has 14 amino acids. Trimming took 1 base from V and 4 from J, leaving 10 bases between them. For the CDR3, the DNA is TGTGCCAGCAGTTTAGTGCTCACGGCCTATGGCTACACCTTC. Its protein is CASSLVLTAYGYTF.

In this sample, this clonotype turned up a few times. CDR3 sequence: CASSVGTGSTGELFF. The CDR3 nucleotides read TGTGCCAGCAGCGTAGGGACAGGGTCCACCGGGGAGCTGTTTTTT. The chain links TRBV9 to TRBJ2-2; TRBD1 agrees at 8 bases. Germline-derived CDR1 and CDR2 are SGDLS and YYNGEE. V was clipped by 0 bases and J by 4 bases; unmatched bases: 2. The CDR3 has 15 residues.

This clonotype has a single count. The J gene is TRBJ2-7, the V gene TRBV28; D uncertain. The V and J ends lost 5 bases and 3 bases respectively, with 11 bases between them. Germline V gives CDR1 MDHEN, CDR2 SYDVKM. This CDR3 has 13 residues. This CDR3 reads CASSVFHYYEQYF. CDR3 sequence (DNA): TGTGCCAGCAGTGTTTTCCACTACTACGAGCAGTACTTC.

The gene calls are TRBV6-1 and TRBJ1-1; tentative D call: TRBD1 (6 bases). V was clipped by 0 bases and J by 2 bases, with 13 bases between them. CDR3 length: 16 amino acids. Germline assignment: CDR1 MNHNS and CDR2 SASEGT. The CDR3 nucleotides read TGTGCCAGCAGTGAAGCCGGGGAGGGGGTAAACACTGAAGCTTTCTTT. Protein product: CASSEAGEGVNTEAFF.

This clonotype was seen only a few times. V is TRBV20-1 and J is TRBJ2-2, with TRBD1 matching 7 bases. With 3 bases clipped from V and 8 bases from J, the junction kept 9 bases outside the gene matches. Germline lookup yields CDR1 DFQATT and CDR2 SNEGSKA (reference sequence). The CDR3 has 14 amino acids. CDR3 region: CSARGRRGQGELFF. DNA for the CDR3: TGCAGTGCTAGGGGGCGAAGGGGGCAGGGGGAGCTGTTTTTT.

This clonotype has at least ten counts. The V call is TRBV12-3 or TRBV12-4, the J call TRBJ1-1; tentative D call: TRBD1 (5 bases). The CDR3 is 16 amino acids. V was clipped by 10 bases and J by 3 bases, with 24 bases between them. As DNA, the CDR3 is TGTGCCACTGGGCTGGGGGGGATAATCGGTGACACTGAAGCTTTCTTT. Encoded protein: CATGLGGIIGDTEAFF.

There are a few counts of this clonotype. The chain is built from TRBV30 and TRBJ2-1, with 8 bases identical to TRBD2. CDR1 and CDR2 (germline): GTSNPN, SVGIG (reference sequence). V was clipped by 2 bases and J by 6 bases; unmatched bases: 3. This CDR3 comprises 13 residues. The CDR3 coding sequence is TGTGCCTGGAGTAGCGGGAGCGGCAATGAGCAGTTCTTC. Translated: CAWSSGSGNEQFF.

This clonotype was seen repeatedly, ten times or more. The chain is built from TRBV7-3 and TRBJ2-2, with 10 bases that match TRBD2. Germline V lookup: CDR1 SGHTA, CDR2 FQGTGA. This CDR3 is built from 20 residues. J gave up 3 bases and V 1 base, and 14 bases lay outside the gene matches. The CDR3 DNA follows: TGTGCCAGCAGCTTAAGCCCCGGACTAGCGGTTAAGAGGGACACCGGGGAGCTGTTTTTT. It specifies CASSLSPGLAVKRDTGELFF. The full variable domain, with the rest looked up from reference TRBV7-3 and TRBJ2-2, is GAGVSQTPSNKVTEKGKYVELRCDPISGHTALYWYRQSLGQGPEFLIYFQGTGAADDSGLPNDRFFAVRPEGSVSTLKIQRTERGDSAVYLCASSLSPGLAVKRDTGELFFGEGSRLTVL.

J is TRBJ1-5 and V is TRBV7-9; 8 bases are a match to TRBD1. Germline CDR1 and CDR2: SEHNR and FQNEAQ (reference sequence). This CDR3 is 12 amino acids long. After removal of 8 bases from V and 6 bases from J, the junction contained 3 bases not matched to a gene. CDR3 protein: CASAGGGQPQHF. The CDR3 DNA is TGTGCCAGCGCAGGGGGCGGTCAGCCCCAGCATTTT.

This clonotype was recorded at least ten times. V usage is TRBV7-3 and J usage is TRBJ2-2; no clear D. The CDR3 extends over 12 amino acids. V lost 5 bases and J lost 9, with 10 bases in between. CDR1 SGHTA and CDR2 FQGTGA come from the germline V gene. CDR3 coding DNA: TGTGCCAGCAGCACAAACGGGTGGGAGCTGTTTTTT. The encoded protein is CASSTNGWELFF.

This clonotype was detected only a few times. This chain connects TRBV2 to TRBJ2-1; no clear D. The V and J ends lost 2 bases and 0 bases respectively, with 14 bases between them. Germline V gene lookup returns CDR1 SNHLY and CDR2 FYNNEI. The CDR3 runs 17 residues. CDR3 nucleotide sequence: TGTGCCAGCAGTGAATCAGGAGCGCCCAGCTCCTACAATGAGCAGTTCTTC. It encodes CASSESGAPSSYNEQFF.

This clonotype has ten or more counts. The rearrangement joins TRBV7-9 to TRBJ1-1, with D uncertain. The germline V and J ends were trimmed by 6 bases and 1 base, with 9 bases remaining between them. Germline V gives CDR1 SEHNR, CDR2 FQNEAQ (reference sequence). The CDR3 sequence is 13 residues long. The CDR3 DNA reads TGTGCCAGCAGGAAGGACCCGAACACTGAAGCTTTCTTT. It is translated as CASRKDPNTEAFF.

This clonotype was counted between two and nine times. V gene TRBV12-3 or TRBV12-4 combines with J gene TRBJ2-7, with 8 nucleotides matching TRBD1. The CDR3 is made up of 13 amino acids. After removal of 2 bases from V and 6 bases from J, the junction contained 3 bases not matched to a gene. The CDR3 sequence is CASSLNRGSEQYF. Here the CDR3 DNA reads TGTGCCAGCAGTTTAAACAGGGGGAGCGAGCAGTACTTC.

A few counts support this clonotype. The V gene is TRBV19, the J gene TRBJ1-5; unclear D gene. The CDR3 has 13 amino acids. The germline gives CDR1 LNHDA, CDR2 SQIVND (reference sequence). With 7 bases removed from V and 4 bases from J, the gap between germline ends came to 11 bases. The CDR3 loop reads CASTYYPNQPQHF. CDR3 sequence (DNA): TGTGCCAGTACCTATTACCCAAATCAGCCCCAGCATTTT.

The chain joins TRBV4-1 to TRBJ1-6; D remains ambiguous. The CDR3 is 16 amino acids. The germline V gene has CDR1 MGHRA and CDR2 YSYEKL. Trimming cost V 4 bases and J 7 bases, with 17 bases left between them. CDR3 sequence: CASSRTGPSRNSPLHF. CDR3 DNA: TGCGCCAGCAGCCGAACGGGCCCCTCGAGGAATTCACCCCTCCACTTT.

At least ten counts were recorded for this clonotype. V usage is TRBV7-9 and J usage is TRBJ1-1; D is perhaps TRBD1 (6 bases). Germline lookup yields CDR1 SEHNR and CDR2 FQNEAQ (reference sequence). This CDR3 has 15 residues. The ends were cut back, 1 base at V and 6 bases at J, with 15 bases in the middle. The CDR3 sequence is CASSLVGGASAEAFF. In nucleotides, the CDR3 is TGTGCCAGCAGCTTAGTAGGGGGGGCGAGCGCTGAAGCTTTCTTT.

This clonotype was seen a handful of times. The gene calls are TRBV25-1 and TRBJ2-3; D is ambiguous. This CDR3 region has 16 residues. V shed 5 bases and J shed 2 bases, with 17 bases lying between them. Germline CDR1 reads MGHDK; CDR2 reads SYGVNS. CDR3 sequence reads: CASSIPRGYLTDTQYF. CDR3 in DNA: TGTGCCAGCAGTATTCCGCGAGGCTATCTCACAGATACGCAGTATTTT.

This clonotype has a count of ten or more. The chain couples TRBV28 to TRBJ2-7; 9 bases are shared with TRBD2. The ends lost 4 bases at V and 4 bases at J; junction bases unmatched: 8. The CDR3 is made up of 15 amino acids. CDR1 is MDHEN, CDR2 SYDVKM, per germline. The CDR3 DNA is TGTGCCAGCAGTTACTTTAGCGGGAGACCTTACGAGCAGTACTTC. This encodes CASSYFSGRPYEQYF.

The rearrangement joins TRBV7-3 to TRBJ1-2; the D gene is possibly TRBD1 (6 bases). This CDR3 comprises 15 residues. V was trimmed by 5 bases and J by 4 bases, leaving 17 bases between them. Germline CDR1 reads SGHTA; CDR2 reads FQGTGA. DNA of the CDR3: TGTGCCAGCAGCCCCGAGGGGGGTTTAGGCTATGGCTACACCTTC. Encoded protein: CASSPEGGLGYGYTF.

This clonotype has ten or more counts. The chain is built from TRBV12-3 or TRBV12-4 and TRBJ1-5; D might be TRBD1 (5 bases). Trimming shortened V by 5 bases and J by 2 bases, and 13 bases separated the two germline ends. The CDR3 extends over 15 amino acids. The CDR3 loop is CASSASGSGNQPQHF. CDR3 bases: TGTGCCAGCAGTGCCTCAGGGTCGGGCAATCAGCCCCAGCATTTT.